Listed here are 22 T cell receptor beta chains from one sample, sequenced in a study of blood T cell repertoires in COVID-19. Sequencing was performed with immunoSEQ multiplex PCR; in TCRdb, only in-frame clones are kept and a portion is missing. The profile shows about 200,000 clones, around 85% of them singletons. Sequencing input: peripheral blood. The origin of the receptors is a man aged 35-49 years with acute or convalescent COVID-19.

As to this clone: The same CDR3 can be traced to other DNA sequences in this sample. The CDR3 reads CASSPGTANTGELFF. Here the CDR3 DNA reads TGCGCCAGCAGCCCCGGGACAGCTAACACCGGGGAGCTGTTTTTT. This rearrangement joins TRBV5-1 to TRBJ2-2, with 7 bases fitting TRBD1. The germline CDR1 and CDR2 sequences are SGHRS and YFSETQ. V lost 4 bases and J lost 2; bases outside the gene matches: 5. The CDR3 has 15 amino acids.

The chain links TRBV24-1 to TRBJ2-3; a possible D gene is TRBD1 (5 bases). Trimming took off 4 bases at V and 2 bases at J, with 21 bases between the two ends. This CDR3 is 18 amino acids long. Germline V gene lookup returns CDR1 KGHDR and CDR2 SFDVKD. The CDR3 loop reads CATSDSAGSGHPTDTQYF. CDR3 DNA: TGTGCCACCAGTGACTCCGCCGGCTCCGGACACCCCACAGATACGCAGTATTTT.

The rearrangement links TRBV24-1 to TRBJ1-1, with 7 bases matching TRBD1. The V gene end was trimmed by 6 bases and the J gene end by 4 bases; junction bases not matched to a gene: 4. Germline loops: CDR1 KGHDR, CDR2 SFDVKD. This CDR3 comprises 13 residues. This CDR3 reads CATSRGLSTEAFF. Here the CDR3 DNA reads TGTGCCACCAGTAGGGGGCTTAGCACTGAAGCTTTCTTT.

V and J are TRBV7-8 and TRBJ1-1; D not certain. Germline CDR1 SGHVS, CDR2 FQNEAQ. Trimming shortened V by 5 bases and J by 0 bases, and 7 bases separated the two germline ends. The CDR3 consists of 13 residues. CDR3 nucleotide sequence: TGTGCCAGCAGCCCCAGGTTGAACACTGAAGCTTTCTTT. It specifies CASSPRLNTEAFF.

The rearrangement joins TRBV27 to TRBJ1-2; D is unresolved. V was trimmed by 5 bases and J by 8 bases, leaving 15 bases between them. Germline V lookup: CDR1 MNHEY, CDR2 SMNVEV (reference sequence). This CDR3 region has 13 residues. CDR3 bases: TGTGCCAGCAGTCCTGGGAGGGAGCGGGGCTACACCTTC. Protein: CASSPGRERGYTF.

This clone was detected only once. The V and J genes are TRBV2 and TRBJ2-3, with a weak D call TRBD1 (6 bases). This CDR3 is 14 amino acids long. In germline, CDR1 is SNHLY, CDR2 FYNNEI. V was clipped by 8 bases and J by 1 base, with 13 bases between them. In DNA, the CDR3 is TGTGCCAGCTCACAGGGTCGGGGCACAGATACGCAGTATTTT. Translated: CASSQGRGTDTQYF.

The chain links TRBV7-9 to TRBJ1-3, with 8 nucleotides matching TRBD1. Germline loops: CDR1 SEHNR, CDR2 FQNEAQ (reference sequence). The CDR3 length is 16 residues. V dropped 3 bases and J dropped 2; count of bases not matched to a gene: 6. This chain's CDR3 is CASSLAGTGPGNTIYF. The CDR3 DNA reads as TGTGCCAGCAGCTTGGCCGGGACAGGACCTGGAAACACCATATATTTT.

The genes are TRBV5-1 and TRBJ2-4; 11 bases map to TRBD2. Germline CDR1 and CDR2: SGHRS and YFSETQ. Losses at the gene ends were 0 bases for V and 10 bases for J; bases not matched to a gene: 9. The CDR3 has 16 residues. CDR3 bases: TGCGCCAGCAGCTTGGAGGTCACTAGCGGGAGATATATTCAGTACTTC. This gives the protein CASSLEVTSGRYIQYF.

V and J are TRBV27 and TRBJ2-2, with 7 bases lining up with TRBD1. Germline V lookup: CDR1 MNHEY, CDR2 SMNVEV (reference sequence). J gave up 5 bases and V 6 bases, and 3 bases lay outside the gene matches. This CDR3 comprises 13 residues. The chain's CDR3 is CASRGTATGELFF. Written as DNA, the CDR3 is TGTGCCAGCAGAGGGACAGCAACCGGGGAGCTGTTTTTT.

V gene TRBV28 combines with J gene TRBJ2-2, with 8 bases lining up with TRBD1. Germline V lookup: CDR1 MDHEN, CDR2 SYDVKM. This CDR3 contains 15 residues. The V segment lost 1 base and the J segment 9 bases; nucleotides outside the gene matches: 7. The CDR3 spells CASSLSSGGRWELFF. In nucleotides, the CDR3 is TGTGCCAGCAGTTTATCCTCAGGGGGCCGCTGGGAGCTGTTTTTT.

V and J are TRBV5-1 and TRBJ1-2; 10 positions match TRBD1. Germline CDR1 is SGHRS and CDR2 is YFSETQ. CDR3 length equals 15 residues. V lost 4 bases and J lost 3; bases outside the gene matches: 6. As DNA, the CDR3 is TGCGCCAGCAGCGGGGTTGGGACAGGGGACTATGGCTACACCTTC. This encodes CASSGVGTGDYGYTF.

The table lists this clone with a few counts. The chain links TRBV2 to TRBJ2-2, with 13 bases that match TRBD2. This CDR3 region has 17 residues. V shed 4 bases and J 4 bases; nucleotides not matched to a gene: 6. CDR1 and CDR2 (germline): SNHLY, FYNNEI. This CDR3 is CASSAPGLAGPTGELFF. DNA of the CDR3: TGTGCCAGCAGTGCTCCGGGACTAGCGGGACCCACCGGGGAGCTGTTTTTT.

This chain links TRBV2 with TRBJ1-6; 12 bases map to TRBD1. Germline V gives CDR1 SNHLY, CDR2 FYNNEI. The CDR3 sequence is 15 residues long. DNA of the CDR3: TGTGTGACGCCGGGACAGGGGGCGCGGAATTCACCCCTCCACTTT. Translating it yields CVTPGQGARNSPLHF.

This sequence joins TRBV2 and TRBJ1-1; D not resolved. The germline gives CDR1 SNHLY, CDR2 FYNNEI. This CDR3 contains 17 residues. V gave up 2 bases and J gave up 2 bases, with 18 bases separating them. The CDR3 DNA sequence: TGTGCCAGCAGTGAATGGAGCGGGTTGGGTACTAACACTGAAGCTTTCTTT. Its protein is CASSEWSGLGTNTEAFF.

The chain has TRBV5-5 and TRBJ1-1; no reliable D call. Trimming removed 5 bases from V and 3 bases from J, with 17 bases in between. This CDR3 contains 15 residues. Per germline, CDR1 SGHKS and CDR2 YYEKEE (reference sequence). The CDR3 nucleotides are TGTGCCAGCAGAACCTCCGTAGACATTTACACTGAAGCTTTCTTT. It is translated as CASRTSVDIYTEAFF.

V usage is TRBV5-1 and J usage is TRBJ2-7; D might be TRBD1 (6 bases). The germline V gene has CDR1 SGHRS and CDR2 YFSETQ. V was trimmed by 2 bases and J by 4 bases, leaving 10 bases between them. CDR3 length equals 13 residues. The CDR3: CASSFSTGYEQYF. CDR3 DNA sequence: TGCGCCAGCAGCTTCAGTACAGGGTACGAGCAGTACTTC.

The chain carries TRBV30 and TRBJ2-3; TRBD2 matches at 10 bases. Germline CDR1 GTSNPN, CDR2 SVGIG (reference sequence). This CDR3 comprises 15 residues. The V and J ends lost 0 bases and 6 bases, in that order; junction bases with no gene match: 6. The CDR3 reads CAWSVSGGAADTQYF. The CDR3 bases are TGTGCCTGGAGTGTAAGCGGGGGGGCGGCTGATACGCAGTATTTT. Based on the CDR3 plus reference TRBV30 and TRBJ2-3, the full variable domain is SQTIHQWPATLVQPVGSPLSLECTVEGTSNPNLYWYRQAAGRGLQLLFYSVGIGQISSEVPQNLSASRPQDRQFILSSKKLLLSDSGFYLCAWSVSGGAADTQYFGPGTRLTVL.

The chain combines TRBV6-6 with TRBJ2-3; TRBD2 might be the D (6 bases). CDR1 is MNHNY, CDR2 SVGAGI, per germline (reference sequence). CDR3 size: 15 residues. Trimming removed 5 bases at V and 6 bases at J, with 18 bases between. CDR3 amino acids: CASSGSDYQVDTQYF. CDR3 nucleotides: TGTGCCAGCAGTGGCTCGGACTATCAGGTGGATACGCAGTATTTT.

The chain employs TRBV7-3 and TRBJ1-1; no clear D gene. The germline V gene has CDR1 SGHTA and CDR2 FQGTGA. The CDR3 loop spans 15 amino acids. Trimming took off 2 bases at V and 0 bases at J, with 10 bases between the two ends. The chain's CDR3 is CASSLDGQVNTEAFF. The CDR3 bases are TGTGCCAGCAGCTTAGATGGTCAGGTGAACACTGAAGCTTTCTTT.

V usage is TRBV13 and J usage is TRBJ2-1; D unresolved. Per germline, CDR1 PRHDT and CDR2 FYEKMQ (reference sequence). There are 13 residues in the CDR3. The ends were cut back, 0 bases at V and 7 bases at J, with 7 bases in the middle. The CDR3 reads CASSLGPGNEQFF. CDR3 sequence (DNA): TGTGCCAGCAGCTTAGGACCCGGGAATGAGCAGTTCTTC.

The V call is TRBV7-6, the J call TRBJ2-7, with 13 bases fitting TRBD2. V dropped 4 bases and J dropped 12; count of bases not matched to a gene: 9. Germline CDR1 is SGHVS and CDR2 is FNYEAQ. The CDR3 has 14 amino acids. DNA of the CDR3: TGTGCCAGCAGCTATCGACTAGCGGGAGGCGAGGTGTACTTC. Translated: CASSYRLAGGEVYF.

The V call is TRBV30, the J call TRBJ1-6; 8 bases are shared with TRBD1. The germline V gene has CDR1 GTSNPN and CDR2 SVGIG (reference sequence). Trimming at V came to 8 bases and at J to 8 bases, leaving 8 bases not matched to a gene. The CDR3 is made up of 13 amino acids. The CDR3: CARQGAMDSPLHF. CDR3 nucleotide sequence: TGTGCCCGTCAGGGGGCGATGGATTCACCCCTCCACTTT.